The clone carrying this T cell receptor beta chain showed up just once. The naive CD8 fraction comprised CD45RO-negative cells positively selected for CCR7 and excluded terminally differentiated effector memory CD45RA+ cells. The data stem from a study of shared clonotypes between healthy human individuals. Per the germline V gene, CDR1 is SGHTS and CDR2 is YDEGEE. The CDR3 runs 13 residues. V lost 2 bases and J lost 4, with 7 bases in between. The genomic DNA of each subset was split evenly across several immunoSEQ plates. Method: immunoSEQ multiplex PCR; TCRdb's copy keeps in-frame clones and lacks some. The repertoire holds hundreds of thousands of clones, approximately 96% seen once, with approximately 0.12% in the top ten.

This rearrangement joins TRBV5-8 to TRBJ1-5; D gene ambiguous. This sequence originates from a woman aged 25 to 39 in good health. Sample: naive CD8+ T cells sorted from blood. The DNA for the CDR3 is TGTGCCAGCAGCTTTTCCCCTAATCAGCCCCAGCATTTT. Protein product: CASSFSPNQPQHF.